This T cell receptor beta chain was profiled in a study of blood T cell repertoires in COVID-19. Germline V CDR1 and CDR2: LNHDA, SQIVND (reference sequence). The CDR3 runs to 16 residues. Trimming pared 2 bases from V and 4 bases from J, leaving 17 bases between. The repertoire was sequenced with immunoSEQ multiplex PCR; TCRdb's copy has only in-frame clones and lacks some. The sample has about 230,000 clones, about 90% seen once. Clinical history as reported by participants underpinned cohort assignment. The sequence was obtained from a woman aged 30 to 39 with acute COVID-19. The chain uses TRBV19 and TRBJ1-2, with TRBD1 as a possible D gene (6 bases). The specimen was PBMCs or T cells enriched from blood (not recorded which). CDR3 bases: TGTGCCAGTAGTATATCCTACAGGGTGCCGTCCTATGGCTACACCTTC. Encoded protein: CASSISYRVPSYGYTF.